The 4 T cell receptor beta chains listed next were all sequenced from one sample in a study of blood T cell repertoires in COVID-19 (dated by TCRdb to about 2020). The library relied on the immunoSEQ multiplex PCR assay. In its TCRdb copy, this immuneACCESS table keeps in-frame sequences only and misses some clones. Where compared with another copy, unresolved V genes explain less than half of these, and the others have no known cause. The sample has 250,000 or so clones on record, around 89% of them singletons. Of the sample, 6.3% is held by the ten largest clones. Sequenced sample: peripheral blood. These receptors were taken from a woman in her twenties or thirties with COVID-19, enrolled during active disease.

The V and J genes are TRBV19 and TRBJ2-2; TRBD2 matches 9 bases. The CDR3 covers 16 residues. Germline values: CDR1 LNHDA, CDR2 SQIVND (reference sequence). V dropped 5 bases and J dropped 0; count of bases not matched to a gene: 4. This chain's CDR3 is CASSLAGIANTGELFF. DNA of the CDR3: TGTGCCAGTAGTCTAGCGGGGATCGCGAACACCGGGGAGCTGTTTTTT.

The V gene is TRBV4-1, the J gene TRBJ2-7, with 7 bases matching TRBD1. The CDR3 has 16 residues. From germline, CDR1 is MGHRA and CDR2 YSYEKL. V shed 0 bases and J 4 bases; nucleotides not matched to a gene: 9. CDR3: CASSQDLLLQGYEQYF. The CDR3 coding sequence is TGCGCCAGCAGCCAAGACTTGCTCCTACAGGGGTACGAGCAGTACTTC.

V is TRBV24-1 and J is TRBJ2-3, with D possibly matching TRBD2 (6 bases). Germline V gene lookup returns CDR1 KGHDR and CDR2 SFDVKD. The CDR3 covers 12 residues. The germline V and J ends were trimmed by 4 bases and 6 bases, with 7 bases remaining between them. DNA of the CDR3: TGTGCCACCAGTGAAGGAGGGGATACGCAGTATTTT. Translating it yields CATSEGGDTQYF.

V usage is TRBV28 and J usage is TRBJ2-3; a weak D match, TRBD1 (6 bases). CDR1 and CDR2 from the germline V gene are MDHEN and SYDVKM. This CDR3 is 16 amino acids long. V was clipped by 7 bases and J by 1 base, with 18 bases between them. The CDR3 reads CASTYRGGQRTDTQYF. DNA for the CDR3: TGTGCCAGCACCTACCGAGGGGGACAACGCACAGATACGCAGTATTTT.